These T cell receptor beta chains were read from a single sample in a study of cytomegalovirus exposure and HLA in healthy donors. Assay used: immunoSEQ multiplex PCR; TCRdb lists only in-frame clones, some missing. Seen here are about 120,000 clones, 70% to 85% observed once, and the top ten hold approximately 4%. The sample consisted of PBMCs. All receptors derive from a man between 40 and 49 years old in good health and CMV-seropositive. CDR3s include the opening cysteine and the closing phenylalanine or tryptophan. D genes are given only for firm matches. Part of the rows lack a size; the others show once, few, many or a class for expanded clones.

CDR3 | DNA | D | size | length | J | V
CASSLGGGAYGYTF | TGTGCCAGCAGCTTAGGGGGGGGCGCTTATGGCTACACCTTC | - | - | 14 | TRBJ1-2 | TRBV7-2
CASARGQGRGGELFF | TGTGCCAGCGCGAGGGGACAGGGAAGGGGCGGGGAGCTGTTTTTT | TRBD1 | - | 15 | TRBJ2-2 | TRBV6-1
CASSNSGRAHNEQFF | TGTGCCAGCAGCAATAGCGGGAGGGCCCACAATGAGCAGTTCTTC | TRBD2 | - | 15 | TRBJ2-1 | TRBV6-5
CASSLKGGGLAGGGEQFF | TGTGCCAGCAGCTTAAAAGGAGGTGGACTAGCGGGAGGTGGCGAGCAGTTCTTC | TRBD2 | - | 18 | TRBJ2-1 | TRBV7-6
CSCLAGLSSYEQYF | TGCAGCTGCCTAGCGGGGCTGAGCTCCTACGAGCAGTACTTC | TRBD2 | - | 14 | TRBJ2-7 | TRBV29-1
CSVRLAGEEGQFF | TGCAGCGTTCGTCTAGCGGGAGAAGAAGGGCAGTTCTTC | TRBD2 | few | 13 | TRBJ2-1 | TRBV29-1
CASTERGSAYNEQFF | TGTGCCAGCACGGAGCGGGGGTCGGCCTACAATGAGCAGTTCTTC | TRBD2 | - | 15 | TRBJ2-1 | TRBV25-1
CASSLTADGEQYF | TGTGCCAGCAGCTTAACCGCCGACGGAGAGCAGTACTTC | - | - | 13 | TRBJ2-5 | TRBV7-3
CASSLDRGQSPYEQYF | TGCGCCAGCAGCTTGGATAGGGGCCAGAGCCCCTACGAGCAGTACTTC | - | - | 16 | TRBJ2-7 | TRBV5-1
CASSTEGAGAYEQYF | TGTGCCAGCAGTACCGAGGGGGCAGGAGCATACGAGCAGTACTTC | TRBD1 | - | 15 | TRBJ2-7 | TRBV7-9
CASSLESGNQPQHF | TGCGCCAGCAGCTTGGAATCGGGGAATCAGCCCCAGCATTTT | - | - | 14 | TRBJ1-5 | TRBV5-1
CASSQRTGRDSPLHF | TGTGCCAGCAGCCAGAGGACAGGGAGAGATTCACCCCTCCACTTT | TRBD1 | - | 15 | TRBJ1-6 | TRBV27
CASTHRDSETQYF | TGTGCCAGCACTCACCGGGATTCAGAGACCCAGTACTTC | - | - | 13 | TRBJ2-5 | TRBV6-5
CASSSAGQDNEKLFF | TGTGCCAGCAGCTCAGCGGGACAGGATAATGAAAAACTGTTTTTT | TRBD1 | - | 15 | TRBJ1-4 | TRBV11-2
CASSSTWGDGTEAFF | TGTGCCAGCAGTTCCACTTGGGGGGATGGCACTGAAGCTTTCTTT | - | few | 15 | TRBJ1-1 | TRBV6-5
CASSSDYRDEAFF | TGTGCCAGCAGCTCCGACTACAGGGATGAAGCTTTCTTT | - | - | 13 | TRBJ1-1 | TRBV11-1
CASSAGTSGYEQYF | TGCGCCAGCAGCGCCGGGACTAGCGGGTACGAGCAGTACTTC | TRBD2 | - | 14 | TRBJ2-7 | TRBV5-1
CASSPRGEDSPLHF | TGCGCCAGCAGCCCGCGGGGGGAAGATTCACCCCTCCACTTT | - | - | 14 | TRBJ1-6 | TRBV5-1
CASRRLAGGQETQYF | TGTGCCAGTAGGCGACTAGCGGGGGGGCAGGAGACCCAGTACTTC | TRBD2 | - | 15 | TRBJ2-5 | TRBV19
CASSRDSSNQPQHF | TGTGCCAGCAGCCGGGACAGTAGCAATCAGCCCCAGCATTTT | TRBD1 | - | 14 | TRBJ1-5 | TRBV6-1
CASSADRRVGSPLHF | TGTGCCAGCAGCGCGGACAGGAGGGTTGGTTCACCCCTCCACTTT | TRBD1 | - | 15 | TRBJ1-6 | TRBV9
CASRSDRSYEQYF | TGTGCCAGCAGATCTGACAGATCCTACGAGCAGTACTTC | - | - | 13 | TRBJ2-7 | TRBV6-1
CASSLVVRNNEQFF | TGTGCCAGCAGTTTAGTAGTCAGGAACAATGAGCAGTTCTTC | - | once | 14 | TRBJ2-1 | TRBV28
CASSLGRGTDGYTF | TGTGCCAGCAGCTTAGGGCGGGGAACGGATGGCTACACCTTC | - | - | 14 | TRBJ1-2 | TRBV7-6